This T cell receptor beta chain was retrieved from a study of T cell repertoires in ileal Crohn's disease. Concerning this clone itself: The antigen remains unidentified.

TCRdb's copy holds only in-frame clones and misses some; the assay was immunoSEQ multiplex PCR. Seen here are roughly 15,000 clones, approximately 80% observed once, and the top ten hold 4% to 5%. The time point denotes: inflamed ileum from the surgical specimen. Germline V gene lookup returns CDR1 SQVTM and CDR2 ANQGSEA. The CDR3 spans 16 residues. Trimming cost V 1 base and J 0 bases; bases outside gene matches: 2. Study-wide results and caveats: Mucosal expansions were suggested to be mainly CD8 T cells.

J is TRBJ2-3 and V is TRBV29-1, with TRBD2 matching 12 bases. Input material: ileal tissue. The receptor was isolated from an adult with Crohn's disease. The CDR3 is CSVEGGLAGSTDTQYF. The CDR3 nucleotides are TGCAGCGTTGAAGGAGGACTAGCGGGGAGCACAGATACGCAGTATTTT.